This record concerns one T cell receptor beta chain sequence. No antigen is known for it. The CDR3 runs 13 residues. The germline CDR1 and CDR2 sequences are SGHDT and YYEEEE. Trimming took 4 bases from V and 5 from J, leaving 12 bases between them. Purities in excess of 95% were seen in all sorted populations. The data were obtained in a study of beta chain features in type 1 diabetes. Study-wide points: Any HLA type influence on TCRB rearrangement was left unresolved here.

All of the isolated RNA was reverse transcribed, so expressed TCRB transcripts were sequenced. Assay: immunoSEQ multiplex PCR; the TCRdb copy retains only in-frame clones and omits some. The sample contains roughly 330,000 clones, roughly 11% of which appear only once. The sequence came from a woman aged 30 to 39 in good health. The chain has TRBV5-6 and TRBJ2-5, with a weak D call TRBD2 (6 bases). The source material was naive CD4+ T cells from blood. CDR3 loop: CASSLAAGETQYF. The CDR3 DNA reads as TGTGCCAGCAGCCTCGCGGCGGGGGAGACCCAGTACTTC.